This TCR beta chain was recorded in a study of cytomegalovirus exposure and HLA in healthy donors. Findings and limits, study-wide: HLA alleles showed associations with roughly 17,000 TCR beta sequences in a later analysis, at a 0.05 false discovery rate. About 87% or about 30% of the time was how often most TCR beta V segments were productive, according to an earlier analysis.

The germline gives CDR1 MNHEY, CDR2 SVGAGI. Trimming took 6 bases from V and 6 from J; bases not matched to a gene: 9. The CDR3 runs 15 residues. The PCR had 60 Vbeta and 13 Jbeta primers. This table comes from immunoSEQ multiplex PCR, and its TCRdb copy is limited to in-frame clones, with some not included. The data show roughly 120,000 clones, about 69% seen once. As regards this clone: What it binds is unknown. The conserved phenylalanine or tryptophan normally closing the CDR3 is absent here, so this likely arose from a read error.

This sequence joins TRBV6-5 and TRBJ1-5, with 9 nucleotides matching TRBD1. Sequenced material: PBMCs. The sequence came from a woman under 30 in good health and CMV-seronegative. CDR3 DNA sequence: TGTGCCAGCAGCCCGGACAGGGGTAGGATTCAGCCCCAGCATGTT. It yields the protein CASSPDRGRIQPQHV.